The subject of this entry is one TCR beta chain. TCRdb recomputed calls from the 5' RACE reads with MiXCR, one row per CDR3 protein. The sample has 70,000 to 95,000 distinct CDR3 sequences, over 12% seen once. With 4 bases clipped from V and 5 bases from J, the junction kept 8 bases outside the gene matches. Per germline, CDR1 SGHRS and CDR2 YFSETQ. The CDR3 contains 15 residues. The sample originates from a study of early T cells in non-severe SARS-CoV-2 infection. The sequenced sample was whole blood. V is TRBV5-1 and J is TRBJ2-2; 7 bases map to TRBD2. The TCR was taken from an adult who was a healthcare worker with PCR-confirmed SARS-CoV-2 infection or an uninfected control (not recorded which). For the CDR3, the DNA is TGCGCCAGCAGCCGCCAAGCGGGGTATACCGGGGAGCTGTTTTTT. Amino acid sequence: CASSRQAGYTGELFF.